This passage covers 20 T cell receptor beta chains from one sample sequenced in a study of cytomegalovirus exposure and HLA in healthy donors. With 60 Vbeta and 13 Jbeta primers, the PCR was carried out. Measured with immunoSEQ multiplex PCR; TCRdb has only the in-frame clones, and not every one. The sample shows 130,000 or so clones, around four fifths of them seen only once. What was sequenced was PBMCs. The receptors stem from a woman aged 40 to 49 in good health and CMV-seronegative.

CDR3 sequence (DNA): TGTGCCAGCAGCATTCAAGGGACTTCACGACGACTACTAGCCAAAAACATTCAGTACTTC. Encoded protein: CASSIQGTSRRLLAKNIQYF. V gene TRBV21-1 combines with J gene TRBJ2-4; the tabulated D call, TRBD2, remains unverified against the DNA. TRBV21-1 is noted as a pseudogene. This CDR3 comprises 20 residues.

The J gene is TRBJ1-5, the V gene TRBV25-1; TRBD1 is a possible D gene (6 bases). CDR1 and CDR2 from the germline V gene are MGHDK and SYGVNS. Trimming removed 3 bases at V and 6 bases at J, with 15 bases between. The length of the CDR3 is 15 residues. The CDR3 region is CASSDRGGCGQPQHF. The CDR3 coding sequence is TGTGCCAGCAGTGATAGGGGGGGATGCGGTCAGCCCCAGCATTTT.

The chain employs TRBV5-4 and TRBJ1-1; 7 nucleotides align to TRBD1. With V trimmed by 4 bases and J by 1 base, 4 bases remained unmatched. Per germline, CDR1 SGHNT and CDR2 YYREEE (reference sequence). The CDR3 is 14 residues long. The CDR3 here is CASSRDSQNTEAFF. CDR3 in DNA: TGTGCCAGCAGCCGGGACAGTCAGAACACTGAAGCTTTCTTT.

The rearrangement joins TRBV19 to TRBJ1-5; tentative D call: TRBD1 (5 bases). CDR1 is LNHDA, CDR2 SQIVND, per germline (reference sequence). The CDR3 spans 15 residues. Trimming shortened V by 3 bases and J by 0 bases, and 9 bases separated the two germline ends. CDR3 loop: CASSMGHNSNQPQHF. The CDR3 DNA follows: TGTGCCAGTAGTATGGGGCATAATAGCAATCAGCCCCAGCATTTT.

In its sample, this clone was seen a few times. This chain joins TRBV15 and TRBJ2-1, with 11 positions matching TRBD1. Losses at the gene ends were 2 bases for V and 6 bases for J; bases not matched to a gene: 6. The germline V gene encodes CDR1 LNHNV and CDR2 YYDKDF (reference sequence). CDR3 length equals 16 residues. The CDR3 region has the DNA TGTGCCACCAGCAGACGAACCGGGACAGGGGGCAATGAGCAGTTCTTC. Translating it yields CATSRRTGTGGNEQFF.

This clone appeared a single time. Mismatch with germline at one junction end may stem from a read error. The V gene is TRBV5-1, the J gene TRBJ1-2; the D gene is possibly TRBD1 (6 bases). CDR1 is SGHRS, CDR2 YFSETQ, per germline. This CDR3 has 14 residues. The CDR3 here is CASTRGAANYGYTF. CDR3 DNA: TGCGCCAGCACTCGGGGGGCTGCTAATTATGGCTACACCTTC.

CDR3 in amino acids: CASSSRRHSVDTQYF. The CDR3 DNA reads TGTGCCAGCAGTTCCCGGAGGCACAGTGTAGATACGCAGTATTTT. The chain employs TRBV27 and TRBJ2-3; weak D call: TRBD2 (5 bases). The germline CDR1 and CDR2 sequences are MNHEY and SMNVEV (reference sequence). Trimming cost V 4 bases and J 5 bases, with 16 bases left between them. CDR3 length equals 15 residues.

The CDR3 region has the DNA TGTGCCAGTAGTATAGACGGACTTCATGGCTACACCTTC. Its protein product is CASSIDGLHGYTF. The V call is TRBV19, the J call TRBJ1-2; D is ambiguous. The CDR3 consists of 13 residues. The germline CDR1 and CDR2 sequences are LNHDA and SQIVND (reference sequence). V was shortened by 0 bases and J by 6 bases, with 8 bases between the two germline ends.

The chain employs TRBV7-3 and TRBJ1-1, with no clear D. Germline CDR1 reads SGHTA; CDR2 reads FQGTGA. This CDR3 is 14 amino acids long. Trimming took off 2 bases at V and 1 base at J, with 8 bases between the two ends. This CDR3 is CASSLRHGNTEAFF. For the CDR3, the DNA is TGTGCCAGCAGCTTACGTCACGGGAACACTGAAGCTTTCTTT.

The chain combines TRBV5-1 with TRBJ2-1; perhaps TRBD2 as D (6 bases). The CDR3 contains 16 residues. Trimming shortened V by 2 bases and J by 5 bases, and 17 bases separated the two germline ends. Germline V gene lookup returns CDR1 SGHRS and CDR2 YFSETQ. This chain's CDR3 is CASSFGGARYNNEQFF. The CDR3 bases are TGCGCCAGCAGCTTCGGGGGAGCCAGGTACAACAATGAGCAGTTCTTC. Variable domain in full (rest from reference TRBV5-1 and TRBJ2-1): KAGVTQTPRYLIKTRGQQVTLSCSPISGHRSVSWYQQTPGQGLQFLFEYFSETQRNKGNFPGRFSGRQFSNSRSEMNVSTLELGDSALYLCASSFGGARYNNEQFFGPGTRLTVL.

This clone has a handful of counts. This chain joins TRBV7-8 and TRBJ2-1; D gene unclear. V was trimmed by 2 bases and J by 8 bases, leaving 10 bases between them. The CDR3 is made up of 13 amino acids. Germline lookup yields CDR1 SGHVS and CDR2 FQNEAQ. CDR3 DNA sequence: TGTGCCAGCAGCTTACCACGGTCCGATGAGCAGTTCTTC. This gives the protein CASSLPRSDEQFF.

This sequence joins TRBV28 and TRBJ1-2, with 9 bases lining up with TRBD1. The CDR3 has 14 amino acids. V was pared by 1 base and J by 5 bases, with 2 bases of the junction left unmatched. The germline V gene encodes CDR1 MDHEN and CDR2 SYDVKM. The CDR3 DNA follows: TGTGCCAGCAGTTTATTCGGGACAGGGTATGGCTACACCTTC. It translates to CASSLFGTGYGYTF.

The chain combines TRBV7-6 with TRBJ2-3; a possible D gene is TRBD2 (6 bases). This CDR3 has 15 residues. Germline CDR1 and CDR2: SGHVS and FNYEAQ. Trimming stripped 2 bases from V and 2 bases from J, with 11 bases between. DNA for the CDR3: TGTGCCAGCAGCTTACTAGCGAGAGCCACAGATACGCAGTATTTT. Protein: CASSLLARATDTQYF. Based on the CDR3 plus reference TRBV7-6 and TRBJ2-3, the full variable domain is GAGVSQSPRYKVTKRGQDVALRCDPISGHVSLYWYRQALGQGPEFLTYFNYEAQQDKSGLPNDRFSAERPEGSISTLTIQRTEQRDSAMYRCASSLLARATDTQYFGPGTRLTVL.

A few counts support this clone. This chain links TRBV4-3 with TRBJ1-2; 10 bases are shared with TRBD1. Per germline, CDR1 LGHNA and CDR2 YSLEER. The V gene end was trimmed by 0 bases and the J gene end by 5 bases; junction bases not matched to a gene: 6. The CDR3 is 16 amino acids. The CDR3 sequence is CASSQERTGGIYGYTF. In DNA, the CDR3 is TGCGCCAGCAGCCAAGAAAGGACAGGGGGGATTTATGGCTACACCTTC.

J is TRBJ2-7 and V is TRBV2; TRBD1 matches 11 bases. Germline CDR1 SNHLY, CDR2 FYNNEI. This CDR3 region has 15 residues. V trimming: 6 bases; J trimming: 0 bases; junction bases outside the gene matches: 4. CDR3 loop: CASRVGTGGSYEQYF. The CDR3 nucleotides read TGTGCCAGCAGGGTAGGGACAGGGGGCTCCTACGAGCAGTACTTC.

The CDR3 loop is CASSPRQPGQAEQYF. CDR3 in DNA: TGTGCCAGCAGCCCTCGCCAGCCCGGACAGGCCGAGCAGTACTTC. This rearrangement joins TRBV7-2 to TRBJ2-7; 7 bases agree with TRBD1. Germline V gene data show CDR1 as SGHTA and CDR2 as FQGNSA. After removal of 5 bases from V and 6 bases from J, the junction contained 13 bases not matched to a gene. The CDR3 consists of 15 residues.

The gene calls are TRBV5-1 and TRBJ2-2; 13 bases agree with TRBD2. Germline-derived CDR1 and CDR2 are SGHRS and YFSETQ. This CDR3 has 18 residues. Losses at the gene ends were 0 bases for V and 1 base for J; bases not matched to a gene: 3. The DNA of the CDR3 is TGCGCCAGCAGCTTGGGGTGGACTAGCGGGAGGAACACCGGGGAGCTGTTTTTT. This sequence encodes CASSLGWTSGRNTGELFF.

In regard to this clone: This specimen includes other DNA sequences encoding the same CDR3. The J gene is TRBJ2-1, the V gene TRBV7-9; 8 bases agree with TRBD2. V shed 5 bases and J 0 bases; nucleotides not matched to a gene: 6. The CDR3 consists of 16 residues. The germline gives CDR1 SEHNR, CDR2 FQNEAQ (reference sequence). The CDR3 bases are TGTGCCAGCAGCCCAACGAGCGGGAGCTCCTACAATGAGCAGTTCTTC. This translates into CASSPTSGSSYNEQFF.

V gene TRBV5-6 combines with J gene TRBJ1-5, with 7 nucleotides matching TRBD1. The CDR3 contains 14 residues. The germline CDR1 and CDR2 sequences are SGHDT and YYEEEE. V lost 2 bases, J lost 4 bases, and 3 bases stayed unmatched. This CDR3 reads CASSLGQDNQPQHF. CDR3 DNA: TGTGCCAGCAGCTTAGGACAGGATAATCAGCCCCAGCATTTT. Together with reference TRBV5-6 and TRBJ1-5, the CDR3 gives the full variable domain: DAGVTQSPTHLIKTRGQQVTLRCSPKSGHDTVSWYQQALGQGPQFIFQYYEEEERQRGNFPDRFSGHQFPNYSSELNVNALLLGDSALYLCASSLGQDNQPQHFGDGTRLSIL.

In this sample, this clone turned up once. The chain combines TRBV5-6 with TRBJ2-5; D unclear. V lost 3 bases and J lost 2, with 8 bases in between. The CDR3 extends over 13 amino acids. Germline CDR1 reads SGHDT; CDR2 reads YYEEEE. Here the CDR3 DNA reads TGTGCCAGCAGCTCTACTGTTCAAGAGACCCAGTACTTC. This gives the protein CASSSTVQETQYF.